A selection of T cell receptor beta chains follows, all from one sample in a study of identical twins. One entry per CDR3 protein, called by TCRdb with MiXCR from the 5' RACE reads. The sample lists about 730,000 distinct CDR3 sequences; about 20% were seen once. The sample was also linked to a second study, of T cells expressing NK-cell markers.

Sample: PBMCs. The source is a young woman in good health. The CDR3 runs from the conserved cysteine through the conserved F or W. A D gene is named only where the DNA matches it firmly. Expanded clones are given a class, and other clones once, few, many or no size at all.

CATIGTHYEQYF,TGTGCCACCATCGGGACTCACTACGAGCAGTACTTC,TRBJ2-7,-,once,TRBV10-3
CSARGTRTYEQFF,TGCAGTGCTAGGGGGACTAGAACCTATGAGCAGTTCTTC,TRBJ2-1,TRBD2,few,TRBV20-1
CSARVRTLADTQYF,TGCAGTGCTAGGGTGAGGACACTTGCAGATACGCAGTATTTT,TRBJ2-3,-,few,TRBV20-1
CASSERVLSEAFF,TGCGCCAGCAGTGAGAGGGTTCTCTCCGAAGCTTTCTTT,TRBJ1-1,-,-,TRBV10-1
CASSWGGTYQETQYF,TGTGCCAGCAGTTGGGGGGGGACTTACCAAGAGACCCAGTACTTC,TRBJ2-5,TRBD2,-,TRBV6-2/TRBV6-3
CASSVAGRKADTQYF,TGTGCCAGCAGCGTAGCCGGGAGGAAGGCAGATACGCAGTATTTT,TRBJ2-3,TRBD2,-,TRBV9
CASSYSIGGEAFF,TGTGCCAGCAGTTACTCGATCGGTGGCGAAGCTTTCTTT,TRBJ1-1,-,many,TRBV6-6
CASSWTVDSPGQYF,TGCGCCAGCAGCTGGACCGTTGACAGCCCCGGGCAGTATTTT,TRBJ2-3,-,-,TRBV5-1
CASSYLRKHGFRRNTIYF,TGTGCCAGCAGTTACTTACGAAAGCACGGATTTCGGAGAAACACCATATATTTT,TRBJ1-3,-,few,TRBV6-5
CSVAKGRRYNEQFF,TGCAGCGTTGCGAAAGGGAGGAGGTACAATGAGCAGTTCTTC,TRBJ2-1,-,many,TRBV29-1
CASTHTGEGPAFF,TGCGCCAGCACTCACACAGGGGAAGGTCCAGCTTTCTTT,TRBJ1-1,TRBD1,-,TRBV10-1
CSGRRMGSYNEQFF,TGCAGCGGGAGGCGAATGGGCTCCTACAATGAGCAGTTCTTC,TRBJ2-1,-,-,TRBV29-1
CSASIGNEQFF,TGCAGTGCTAGCATCGGCAATGAGCAGTTCTTC,TRBJ2-1,-,-,TRBV20-1
CASTRTSGRGEETQYF,TGTGCCAGCACCCGGACTAGCGGGAGGGGAGAAGAGACCCAGTACTTC,TRBJ2-5,TRBD2,few,TRBV12-3/TRBV12-4
CASSPGITNEQFF,TGTGCCAGCAGTCCCGGGATAACTAATGAGCAGTTCTTC,TRBJ2-1,-,few,TRBV12-3/TRBV12-4
CSVGTGGPYEQYF,TGCAGCGTTGGAACGGGAGGGCCCTACGAGCAGTACTTC,TRBJ2-7,TRBD2,many,TRBV29-1
CSASDNTEAFF,TGCAGCGCATCGGATAACACTGAAGCTTTCTTT,TRBJ1-1,-,-,TRBV29-1
CASSERGGTGELFF,TGTGCCAGCAGTGAAAGGGGCGGCACCGGGGAGCTGTTTTTT,TRBJ2-2,-,few,TRBV6-1
CASSFLRIDLSEQFF,TGTGCCAGCAGCTTCCTCCGGATAGACTTAAGCGAGCAGTTCTTC,TRBJ2-1,-,-,TRBV7-9
CSGGAWNTEAFF,TGCAGCGGGGGGGCGTGGAACACTGAAGCTTTCTTT,TRBJ1-1,-,few,TRBV29-1
CASSLASGGTEAFF,TGTGCCAGCAGCTTAGCGTCGGGGGGCACTGAAGCTTTCTTT,TRBJ1-1,-,few,TRBV7-2
CASSLAGYQETQYF,TGTGCCAGCAGCTTGGCAGGGTACCAAGAGACCCAGTACTTC,TRBJ2-5,-,many,TRBV5-1
CAITNGGSSYNEQFF,TGTGCCATCACTAACGGGGGGAGCTCCTACAATGAGCAGTTCTTC,TRBJ2-1,TRBD2,few,TRBV10-3
CASSSSGLYSPLHF,TGTGCCAGCAGCTCCAGTGGTCTGTATTCACCCCTCCACTTT,TRBJ1-6,-,-,TRBV7-9
CASSPQRGSYNEQFF,TGTGCCAGCAGCCCTCAGCGGGGGTCCTACAATGAGCAGTTCTTC,TRBJ2-1,TRBD2,many,TRBV7-8
CASSLELAGAYEQYF,TGTGCCAGCAGTTTAGAGCTAGCGGGAGCCTACGAGCAGTACTTC,TRBJ2-7,TRBD2,few,TRBV12-3/TRBV12-4
CASSELTGQNYGYTF,TGTGCCAGCAGTGAATTGACGGGACAAAACTATGGCTACACCTTC,TRBJ1-2,-,-,TRBV6-1
CASSRLASGGSVDNEQFF,TGTGCCAGCAGCCGACTAGCTAGCGGGGGGTCTGTAGACAATGAGCAGTTCTTC,TRBJ2-1,TRBD2,-,TRBV4-2
CASSVGQLSQYGYTF,TGTGCCAGCAGTGTCGGGCAGCTCTCCCAGTATGGCTACACCTTC,TRBJ1-2,-,few,TRBV2
CSVIQGATEAFF,TGCAGCGTTATACAGGGGGCAACTGAAGCTTTCTTT,TRBJ1-1,TRBD1,-,TRBV29-1
CASTPRGKNIQYF,TGTGCCAGCACCCCGCGGGGCAAAAACATTCAGTACTTC,TRBJ2-4,-,-,TRBV6-1